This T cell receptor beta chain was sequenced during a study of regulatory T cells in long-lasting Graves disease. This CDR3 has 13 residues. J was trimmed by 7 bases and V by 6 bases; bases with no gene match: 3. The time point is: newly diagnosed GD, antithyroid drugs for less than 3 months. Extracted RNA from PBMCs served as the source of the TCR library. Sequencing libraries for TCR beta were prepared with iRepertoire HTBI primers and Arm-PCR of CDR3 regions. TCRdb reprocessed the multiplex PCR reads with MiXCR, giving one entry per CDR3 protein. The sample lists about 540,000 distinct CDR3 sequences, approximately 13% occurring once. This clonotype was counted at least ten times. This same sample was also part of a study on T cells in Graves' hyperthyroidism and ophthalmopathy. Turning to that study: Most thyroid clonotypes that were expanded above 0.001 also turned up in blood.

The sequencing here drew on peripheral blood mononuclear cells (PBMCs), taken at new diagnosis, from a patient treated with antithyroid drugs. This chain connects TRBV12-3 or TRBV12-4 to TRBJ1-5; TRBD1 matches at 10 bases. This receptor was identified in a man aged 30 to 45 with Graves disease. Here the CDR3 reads CASSRDRGQPQHF. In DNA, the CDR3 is TGTGCCAGCAGCAGGGACAGGGGACAGCCCCAGCATTTT.